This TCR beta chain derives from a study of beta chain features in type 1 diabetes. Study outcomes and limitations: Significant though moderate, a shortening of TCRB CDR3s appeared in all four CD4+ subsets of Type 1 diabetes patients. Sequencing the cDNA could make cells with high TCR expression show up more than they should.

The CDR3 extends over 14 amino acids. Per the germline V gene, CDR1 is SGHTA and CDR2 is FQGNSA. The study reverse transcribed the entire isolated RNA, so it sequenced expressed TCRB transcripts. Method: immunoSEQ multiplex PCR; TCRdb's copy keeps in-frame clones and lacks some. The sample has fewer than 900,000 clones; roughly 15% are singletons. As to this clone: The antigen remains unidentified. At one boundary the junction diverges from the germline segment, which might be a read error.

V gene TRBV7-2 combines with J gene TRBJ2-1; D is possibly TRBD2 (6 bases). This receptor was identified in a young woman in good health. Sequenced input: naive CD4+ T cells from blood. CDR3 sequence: CASGFTGASNEQFF. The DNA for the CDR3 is TGTGCCAGCGGCTTCACGGGAGCCAGCAATGAGCAGTTCTTC.